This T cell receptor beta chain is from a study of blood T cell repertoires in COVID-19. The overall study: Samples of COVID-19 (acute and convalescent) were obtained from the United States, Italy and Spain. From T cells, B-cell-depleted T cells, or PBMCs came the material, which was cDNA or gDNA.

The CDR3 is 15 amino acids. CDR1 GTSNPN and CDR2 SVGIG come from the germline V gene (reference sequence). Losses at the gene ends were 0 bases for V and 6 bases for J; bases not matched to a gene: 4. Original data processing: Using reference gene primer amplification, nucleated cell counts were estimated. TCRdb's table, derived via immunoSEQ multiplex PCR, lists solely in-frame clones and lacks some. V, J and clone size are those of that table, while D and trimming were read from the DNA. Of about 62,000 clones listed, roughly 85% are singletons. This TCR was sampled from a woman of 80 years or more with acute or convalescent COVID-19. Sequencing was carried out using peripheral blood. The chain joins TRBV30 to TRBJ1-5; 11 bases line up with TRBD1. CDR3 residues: CAWSVRGQGGQPQHF. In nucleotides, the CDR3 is TGTGCCTGGAGTGTAAGGGGACAGGGGGGTCAGCCCCAGCATTTT. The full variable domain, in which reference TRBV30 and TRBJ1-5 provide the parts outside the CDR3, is SQTIHQWPATLVQPVGSPLSLECTVEGTSNPNLYWYRQAAGRGLQLLFYSVGIGQISSEVPQNLSASRPQDRQFILSSKKLLLSDSGFYLCAWSVRGQGGQPQHFGDGTRLSIL.